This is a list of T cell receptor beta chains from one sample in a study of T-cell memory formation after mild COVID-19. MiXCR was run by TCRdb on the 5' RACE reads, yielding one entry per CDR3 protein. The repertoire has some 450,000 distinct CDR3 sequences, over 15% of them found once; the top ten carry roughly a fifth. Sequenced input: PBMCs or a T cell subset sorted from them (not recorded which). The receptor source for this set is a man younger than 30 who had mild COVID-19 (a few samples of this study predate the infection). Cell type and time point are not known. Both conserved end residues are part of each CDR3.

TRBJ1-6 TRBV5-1 CASSLVSEVLSPLHF
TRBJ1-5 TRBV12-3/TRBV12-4 CASRPPASRQPQHF
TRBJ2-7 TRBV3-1 CASSQEPAIPYEQYF
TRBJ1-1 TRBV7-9 CASSLVGGIRNTEAFF
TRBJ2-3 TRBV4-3 CASSQGPSRMILDTQYF
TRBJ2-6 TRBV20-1 CSAPWGGANVLTF
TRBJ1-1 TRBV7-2 CASSLDSVKAFF
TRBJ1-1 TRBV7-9 CASSLARGIHTEAFF
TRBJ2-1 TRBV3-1 CASSQPGLAGEQFF
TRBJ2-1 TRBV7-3 CASSLTGRGGHNEQFF
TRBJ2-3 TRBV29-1 CSVSVGGTQYF
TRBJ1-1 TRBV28 CASTLGTGTEAFF
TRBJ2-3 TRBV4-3 CASSQALNPSTDTQYF
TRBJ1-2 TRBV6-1 CASNRGTTNYGYTF
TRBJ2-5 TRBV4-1 CASSQDQGWTQYF
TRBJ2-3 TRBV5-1 CASSRTRGDGTDTQYF
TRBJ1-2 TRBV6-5 CASRLDGSRVYTF
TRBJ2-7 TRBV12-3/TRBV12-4 CASSLDGGDEQYF
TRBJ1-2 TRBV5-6 CASSMEQGHYGYTF
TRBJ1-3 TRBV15 CATSREMVSNSGNTIYF
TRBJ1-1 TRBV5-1 CASSFQGNTEAFF
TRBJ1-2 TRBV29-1 CSVGGQGGSLTYGYTF
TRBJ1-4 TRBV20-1 CSARDGWIEKLFF
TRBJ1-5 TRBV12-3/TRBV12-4 CASSFFNQPQHF
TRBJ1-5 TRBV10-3 CAISGEQDNQPQHF
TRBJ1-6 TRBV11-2 CASSSRYGTGNSPLHF
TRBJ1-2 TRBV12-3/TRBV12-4 CASSFRRDSYTF
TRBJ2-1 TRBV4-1 CASSPRRTDNEQFF
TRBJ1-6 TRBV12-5 CASGLETGSPLHF
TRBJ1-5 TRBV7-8 CASSSYPTGIRNQPQHF
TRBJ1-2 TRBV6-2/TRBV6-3 CASSYSFRKNRDYGYTF
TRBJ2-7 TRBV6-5 CASSILRGTGSMYEQYF
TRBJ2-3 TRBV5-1 CASSLARGGGGSDTQYF
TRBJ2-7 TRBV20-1 CTYHEQYF
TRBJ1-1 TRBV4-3 CASSQDLWANTEAFF
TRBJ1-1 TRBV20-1 CSARDGQAWTEAFF
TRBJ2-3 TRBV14 CASSQPGLAADTQYF
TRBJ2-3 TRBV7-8 CASSLGSLAGGLHTDTQYF
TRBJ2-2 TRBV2 CASRIQGADTGELFF
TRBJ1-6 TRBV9 CASSHDRGRSPLHF
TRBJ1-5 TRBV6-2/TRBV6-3 CASNDRNQPQHF
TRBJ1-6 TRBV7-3 CASSLIQGSPLHF
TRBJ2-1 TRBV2 CASSEFRGGGDEQFF
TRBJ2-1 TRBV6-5 CASRAGSAVFF
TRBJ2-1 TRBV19 CASTPSGANNEQFF
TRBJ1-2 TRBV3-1 CASSRSLDSHYGYTF
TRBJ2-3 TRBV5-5 CASSLDLAAQYF
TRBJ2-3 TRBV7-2 CASSPRQGQITQYF
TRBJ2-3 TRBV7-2 CASSLARQGATDTQYF
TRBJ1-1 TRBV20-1 CSARATGRVSTEAFF
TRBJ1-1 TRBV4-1 CASSQVGQYTEAFF
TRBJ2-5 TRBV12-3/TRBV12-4 CASRGVAVYQETQYF
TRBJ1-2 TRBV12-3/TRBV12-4 CASSFGQDGYTF
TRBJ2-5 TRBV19 CASTGLAEETQYF
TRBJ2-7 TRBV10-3 CASTRSDSYEQYF
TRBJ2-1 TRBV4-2 CASSQLRATDEQFF
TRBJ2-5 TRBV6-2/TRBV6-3 CASSYYRWIKNQETQYF